A single sample gave rise to the 2 T cell receptor beta chains below, sequenced in a study of blood T cells in healthy people across ages. A second roughly 6 to 11 cycle PCR used barcoded and J-beta primers. TCRdb re-called the 5' RACE reads through MiXCR, storing one row per CDR3 protein. This repertoire shows 950,000 to 1,200,000 distinct CDR3 sequences, 35% to 40% found once; its top ten account for around 13%. The source material was blood. All receptors derive from a man between 18 and 29 years old in good health.

The chain employs TRBV29-1 and TRBJ1-2; D is unresolved. CDR3 length equals 13 residues. Per germline, CDR1 SQVTM and CDR2 ANQGSEA. V was shortened by 7 bases and J by 7 bases, with 19 bases between the two germline ends. The CDR3 DNA sequence: TGCAGCGGACTTAAGGACGTTGGAGGTGGCTACACCTTC. Protein product: CSGLKDVGGGYTF.

This clonotype was observed a handful of times. The chain carries TRBV6-2 or TRBV6-3 and TRBJ2-3; tentative D call: TRBD1 (6 bases). Looked up from germline, CDR1 is MNHEY and CDR2 is SVGEGT. Trimming removed 6 bases from V and 7 bases from J, with 11 bases in between. The CDR3 is 12 residues long. CDR3 in DNA: TGTGCCAGCAGCAAGACAGGTAATACGCAGTATTTT. It is translated as CASSKTGNTQYF.